The clone carrying this TCR beta chain appeared once. Antigen specificity is unknown. This record comes from a study of OX40 agonist ivuxolimab in advanced cancers. For the study at large: From roughly 23 to 85 years was the age range, with a mean of approximately 58 years, and 65% to 90% were male. Three partial responders included one hepatocellular carcinoma patient and two cutaneous melanoma patients. Study-level findings and limits: Within 6 weeks, CD4+ and CD8+ blood T cells expanded clonally at 0.1 to 3.0 mg/kg.

Sequencing used immunoSEQ multiplex PCR; TCRdb keeps in-frame clones, though not all of them. The sample contains around 70,000 clones, roughly 87% of which appear only once. The germline V gene has CDR1 LNHDA and CDR2 SQIVND (reference sequence). The CDR3 has 14 residues. V was trimmed by 7 bases and J by 6 bases, leaving 16 bases between them. Blood sampling took place at baseline, cycle 4 day 1, and cycle 7 day 1. The clonotype was recovered from an adult with an advanced solid tumor such as melanoma, head and neck, liver or kidney cancer. The sequencing here drew on CD4+ or CD8+ T cells sorted from blood, taken in a trial of the OX40 agonist ivuxolimab. This rearrangement joins TRBV19 to TRBJ2-1, with D unresolved. The CDR3 is CASTDGATSNEQFF. For the CDR3, the DNA is TGTGCCAGTACCGACGGAGCAACCTCCAATGAGCAGTTCTTC.